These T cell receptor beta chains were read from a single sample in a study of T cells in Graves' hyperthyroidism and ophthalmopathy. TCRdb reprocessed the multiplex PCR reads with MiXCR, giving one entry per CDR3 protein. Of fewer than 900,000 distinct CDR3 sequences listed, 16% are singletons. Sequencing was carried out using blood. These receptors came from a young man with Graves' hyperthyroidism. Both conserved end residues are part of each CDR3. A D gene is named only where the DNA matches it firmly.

cdr3_aa: CASKGGGLYNEQFF; v_call: TRBV6-1; j_call: TRBJ2-1; d_call: NA
cdr3_aa: CASSNGLADNEQFF; v_call: TRBV19; j_call: TRBJ2-1; d_call: TRBD2
cdr3_aa: CASSTVGTPLHEQYF; v_call: TRBV28; j_call: TRBJ2-7; d_call: NA
cdr3_aa: CASSPQGNQPQHF; v_call: TRBV18; j_call: TRBJ1-5; d_call: NA
cdr3_aa: CASSPTGLLADEQFF; v_call: TRBV7-8; j_call: TRBJ2-1; d_call: TRBD2
cdr3_aa: CASRTEGNVSPLHF; v_call: TRBV27; j_call: TRBJ1-6; d_call: NA
cdr3_aa: CASSPRDRNNEKLFF; v_call: TRBV7-9; j_call: TRBJ1-4; d_call: TRBD1
cdr3_aa: CASSNRRGGEAFF; v_call: TRBV7-2; j_call: TRBJ1-1; d_call: NA
cdr3_aa: CASHLGVFNEQFF; v_call: TRBV12-5; j_call: TRBJ2-1; d_call: NA
cdr3_aa: CSVGRDRYEQYF; v_call: TRBV29-1; j_call: TRBJ2-7; d_call: TRBD2
cdr3_aa: CATSDASTDTQYF; v_call: TRBV24-1; j_call: TRBJ2-3; d_call: NA
cdr3_aa: CASSWTLQETQYF; v_call: TRBV2; j_call: TRBJ2-5; d_call: NA
cdr3_aa: CSAGQASTRGGQYF; v_call: TRBV20-1; j_call: TRBJ2-7; d_call: NA
cdr3_aa: CSVELGTGATYEQYF; v_call: TRBV29-1; j_call: TRBJ2-7; d_call: TRBD1
cdr3_aa: CASSTDDRGIAKNIQYF; v_call: TRBV6-1; j_call: TRBJ2-4; d_call: TRBD1
cdr3_aa: CAISIAGEESYEQYF; v_call: TRBV10-3; j_call: TRBJ2-7; d_call: TRBD2
cdr3_aa: CASSETGQGSDEQYF; v_call: TRBV2; j_call: TRBJ2-7; d_call: TRBD1
cdr3_aa: CASSIDSGSRGRTDTQYF; v_call: TRBV19; j_call: TRBJ2-3; d_call: TRBD1
cdr3_aa: CAWTPVDGGEKLFF; v_call: TRBV30; j_call: TRBJ1-4; d_call: NA
cdr3_aa: CASSLGDPGLPSSYNEQFF; v_call: TRBV7-3; j_call: TRBJ2-1; d_call: NA
cdr3_aa: CASSLALTGNTIYF; v_call: TRBV7-9; j_call: TRBJ1-3; d_call: NA
cdr3_aa: CSASYATSYNEQFF; v_call: TRBV20-1; j_call: TRBJ2-1; d_call: NA
cdr3_aa: CASGAPVVGANYGYTF; v_call: TRBV12-5; j_call: TRBJ1-2; d_call: NA
cdr3_aa: CASSLKGMLMTQYF; v_call: TRBV3-1; j_call: TRBJ2-5; d_call: NA
cdr3_aa: CASSPSSASYNEQFF; v_call: TRBV28; j_call: TRBJ2-1; d_call: NA
cdr3_aa: CASSHPMGGRTDTQYF; v_call: TRBV27; j_call: TRBJ2-3; d_call: TRBD2
cdr3_aa: CASSLHLVAGGLDTQYF; v_call: TRBV28; j_call: TRBJ2-3; d_call: TRBD2
cdr3_aa: CASSRSGRRGNEQFF; v_call: TRBV5-4; j_call: TRBJ2-1; d_call: TRBD2
cdr3_aa: CASSPRGRPGNEQFF; v_call: TRBV11-1; j_call: TRBJ2-1; d_call: NA
cdr3_aa: CASSHTTGPTYEQYF; v_call: TRBV7-9; j_call: TRBJ2-7; d_call: NA
cdr3_aa: CAWNWRGGRNSPLHF; v_call: TRBV30; j_call: TRBJ1-6; d_call: NA
cdr3_aa: CASSLFGLDTEAFF; v_call: TRBV2; j_call: TRBJ1-1; d_call: NA
cdr3_aa: CASSQDQVYEQYF; v_call: TRBV4-2; j_call: TRBJ2-7; d_call: NA
cdr3_aa: CASTPWDLNTEAFF; v_call: TRBV28; j_call: TRBJ1-1; d_call: NA
cdr3_aa: CASRPPIGNTGELFF; v_call: TRBV28; j_call: TRBJ2-2; d_call: NA
cdr3_aa: CASSLWGTPPYEQYF; v_call: TRBV28; j_call: TRBJ2-7; d_call: NA
cdr3_aa: CASSFDQASTGELFF; v_call: TRBV5-1; j_call: TRBJ2-2; d_call: NA
cdr3_aa: CASSRPSYYQPQHF; v_call: TRBV28; j_call: TRBJ1-5; d_call: NA
cdr3_aa: CSVVGSMLEQYF; v_call: TRBV29-1; j_call: TRBJ2-7; d_call: NA
cdr3_aa: CASSTGGGPYEQYF; v_call: TRBV28; j_call: TRBJ2-7; d_call: NA
cdr3_aa: CSAKRTSGTYEQYF; v_call: TRBV20-1; j_call: TRBJ2-7; d_call: TRBD2
cdr3_aa: CASSGNRDRVYEQYF; v_call: TRBV25-1; j_call: TRBJ2-7; d_call: TRBD1
cdr3_aa: CASSLGTGGAEQYF; v_call: TRBV7-6; j_call: TRBJ2-7; d_call: TRBD1
cdr3_aa: CASGRDYLSYEQYF; v_call: TRBV2; j_call: TRBJ2-7; d_call: TRBD2
cdr3_aa: CASSSLEGLASTDTQYF; v_call: TRBV12-3/TRBV12-4; j_call: TRBJ2-3; d_call: TRBD2
cdr3_aa: CATSRDSDEQYF; v_call: TRBV15; j_call: TRBJ2-7; d_call: NA
cdr3_aa: CASSIDAEAFF; v_call: TRBV19; j_call: TRBJ1-1; d_call: NA
cdr3_aa: CASMSTGPYEQYF; v_call: TRBV10-2; j_call: TRBJ2-7; d_call: NA
cdr3_aa: CASSLRAGPYEQYF; v_call: TRBV7-3; j_call: TRBJ2-7; d_call: NA
cdr3_aa: CASSLGLAAPYEQYF; v_call: TRBV7-6; j_call: TRBJ2-7; d_call: TRBD2
cdr3_aa: CATSDLRTSGTRETQYF; v_call: TRBV24-1; j_call: TRBJ2-5; d_call: TRBD2
cdr3_aa: CASSRQPGQEYSNQPQHF; v_call: TRBV28; j_call: TRBJ1-5; d_call: TRBD1
cdr3_aa: CASSSFKGHNEQFF; v_call: TRBV27; j_call: TRBJ2-1; d_call: NA
cdr3_aa: CASSLPGTSGNEQFF; v_call: TRBV28; j_call: TRBJ2-1; d_call: TRBD2
cdr3_aa: CASSFTREGNEQFF; v_call: TRBV11-2; j_call: TRBJ2-1; d_call: TRBD2
cdr3_aa: CSARVGASGRSYNEQFF; v_call: TRBV20-1; j_call: TRBJ2-1; d_call: TRBD2
cdr3_aa: CASSLQGAAEDTQYF; v_call: TRBV12-3/TRBV12-4; j_call: TRBJ2-5; d_call: TRBD1
cdr3_aa: CASSFADRDEQYF; v_call: TRBV11-2; j_call: TRBJ2-7; d_call: TRBD1
cdr3_aa: CASSPQGSGGRNEQYF; v_call: TRBV18; j_call: TRBJ2-7; d_call: TRBD2